The 2 T cell receptor beta chains presented below share a single source sample, sequenced in a study of tumor and adjacent non-tumor tissue in lung cancer. A modified ARM-PCR protocol with three rounds of nested PCR amplified TCRbeta. TCRdb processed the multiplex PCR reads anew with MiXCR; each CDR3 protein has one entry. The sample shows over 100,000 distinct CDR3 sequences, roughly three fifths of them seen only once. This sample's RNA came from whole unsorted tissue. This non-tumor lung sample came from over 3 cm beyond the tumor edge. The sample was distant non-tumor lung tissue. Receptor source: a man in his fifties or sixties with non-small cell lung cancer.

The genes are TRBV6-1 and TRBJ2-3; D perhaps matches TRBD1 (7 bases). Germline loops: CDR1 MNHNS, CDR2 SASEGT. The CDR3 contains 14 residues. CDR3 bases: TGTGCTGCGGGACAGAGCCCCAGCACAGATACGCAGTATTTT. It is translated as CAAGQSPSTDTQYF.

In the case of this clonotype: One base away lies a much larger clone, so this may be a sequencing read error. The V gene is TRBV5-1, the J gene TRBJ1-2, with no clear D. CDR1 is SGHRS and CDR2 is YFSETQ in the germline V gene. There are 13 residues in the CDR3. Trimming pared 7 bases from V and 0 bases from J, leaving 10 bases between. The CDR3: CASCAQTNYGYTF. DNA for the CDR3: TGCGCCAGCTGCGCCCAGACTAACTATGGCTACACCTTC.